This T cell receptor (beta chain) derives from a study of T-cell memory formation after mild COVID-19. Amplification by 5'RACE using constant-segment primers produced TCR alpha and TCR beta cDNA libraries that carried sample barcodes and UMIs. TCRdb re-analysed the 5' RACE reads in MiXCR, keeping a single row per CDR3 protein. The sample includes over 300,000 distinct CDR3 sequences, roughly 19% of them seen just once. The V gene lost 4 bases and the J gene lost 4 bases, with 15 bases spanning the gap. The CDR3 is 15 amino acids. The TCR originated in a man in his late teens or twenties who had mild COVID-19 (a few samples of this study predate the infection). Cell type and time point are not known. The V call is TRBV12-3 or TRBV12-4, the J call TRBJ2-3; a possible D gene is TRBD2 (7 bases). Sequencing was performed on PBMCs or a T cell subset sorted from them (not recorded which). The CDR3 region is CASSWYRGAPDTQYF. The CDR3 nucleotides are TGTGCCAGCAGTTGGTATCGGGGGGCCCCAGATACGCAGTATTTT.